One sample yielded the 21 T cell receptor beta chains listed below, sequenced in a study of T-cell reconstitution after alpha-beta-depleted transplantation in children. During its preparation, the TCRbeta library received unique molecular identifiers. Each CDR3 protein is one row after TCRdb ran MiXCR on the PCR reads. Seen here are some 520,000 distinct CDR3 sequences, about 33% observed once, and the top ten hold more than 2%. This sample comprised PBMCs from the stem cell graft donor, obtained from the stem cell graft. The receptors come from a human donor who donated a stem cell graft to a child with aplastic anemia.

J is TRBJ2-4 and V is TRBV7-2, with D perhaps assigned TRBD1 or TRBD2 (5 bases each). The V and J ends lost 1 base and 0 bases respectively, with 13 bases between them. The CDR3 totals 17 residues. Germline assignment: CDR1 SGHTA and CDR2 FQGNSA. CDR3 coding DNA: TGTGCCAGCAGCTTAGTCTCGGGACCTCTAGCCAAAAACATTCAGTACTTC. Its protein product is CASSLVSGPLAKNIQYF.

The rearrangement uses TRBV6-5 and TRBJ1-2; D not certain. The V end lost 6 bases, the J end lost 4 bases, and 12 bases lay between the germline ends. Looked up from germline, CDR1 is MNHEY and CDR2 is SVGAGI. The CDR3 totals 13 residues. The CDR3 DNA sequence: TGTGCCAGCAGGATGATAGGGCGCTATGGCTACACCTTC. Protein sequence: CASRMIGRYGYTF.

This clonotype has more than one count but fewer than ten. This chain uses TRBV12-3 or TRBV12-4 with TRBJ2-3; 7 nucleotides align to TRBD2. The trim removed 5 bases at V and 1 base at J, leaving 9 bases unmatched. CDR3 length: 16 residues. The CDR3 DNA reads TGTGCCAGCAGTCCCCTTACTAGCGACGGCACAGATACGCAGTATTTT. Its translation: CASSPLTSDGTDTQYF.

The J gene is TRBJ2-7, the V gene TRBV12-3 or TRBV12-4; D is unclear. The CDR3 is made up of 12 amino acids. V lost 4 bases, J lost 6 bases, and 10 bases lay in between. The CDR3 is CASSWQSGEQYV. As DNA, the CDR3 is TGTGCCAGCAGTTGGCAGTCGGGCGAGCAGTACGTC.

In its sample, this clonotype was seen a few times. This chain joins TRBV12-3 or TRBV12-4 and TRBJ2-2; 7 positions agree with TRBD2. Trimming cost V 10 bases and J 6 bases; bases outside gene matches: 2. This CDR3 contains 11 residues. As DNA, the CDR3 is TGTGCCACCCGGGGGGCCGGGGAGCTGTTTTTT. Translation gives CATRGAGELFF.

This clonotype was recorded a few times. The J gene is TRBJ2-5, the V gene TRBV7-2, with D perhaps matching TRBD1 (5 bases). Between the trimmed V and J ends, which lost 4 bases and 5 bases, there was a span of 11 bases. CDR3 length: 13 residues. Germline V gives CDR1 SGHTA, CDR2 FQGNSA. DNA of the CDR3: TGTGCCAGCAGCTCAGGACAATGGGAGACCCAGTACTTC. It codes for CASSSGQWETQYF.

This clonotype was seen a few times. The rearrangement uses TRBV5-1 and TRBJ2-2, with 7 bases matching TRBD2. V lost 5 bases to trimming and J lost 4 bases; unmatched junction nucleotides: 11. Germline V gene data show CDR1 as SGHRS and CDR2 as YFSETQ. The CDR3 spans 16 residues. CDR3 residues: CASSPIAGPSTGELFF. CDR3 nucleotide sequence: TGCGCCAGCAGTCCAATAGCGGGTCCTTCCACCGGGGAGCTGTTTTTT.

As concerns this clonotype: An end of the junction does not agree with germline; a read error may underlie this. The rearrangement links TRBV4-1 to TRBJ1-1, with 9 bases lining up with TRBD1. The CDR3 has 13 residues. The germline V gene encodes CDR1 MGHRA and CDR2 YSYEKL. CDR3 sequence reads: CANSRTGDTEAFF. The CDR3 DNA is TGCGCCAACAGCCGGACAGGGGACACTGAAGCTTTCTTT.

V gene TRBV20-1 combines with J gene TRBJ2-7, with 12 bases identical to TRBD2. The germline CDR1 and CDR2 sequences are DFQATT and SNEGSKA (reference sequence). The V gene end was trimmed by 3 bases and the J gene end by 3 bases; junction bases not matched to a gene: 6. The CDR3 is made up of 15 amino acids. The CDR3 coding sequence is TGCAGTGCTAGGTCGGGACTAGCGGGCCTCTACGAGCAGTACTTC. Translating gives CSARSGLAGLYEQYF.

This clonotype showed up just a few times. V is TRBV20-1 and J is TRBJ1-2; 7 positions agree with TRBD1. The CDR3 consists of 13 residues. CDR1 is DFQATT, CDR2 SNEGSKA, per germline (reference sequence). The trim removed 4 bases at V and 0 bases at J, leaving 2 bases unmatched. The CDR3 is CSATTGSNYGYTF. The DNA of the CDR3 is TGCAGTGCTACGACAGGGTCTAACTATGGCTACACCTTC.

The rearrangement joins TRBV20-1 to TRBJ1-2; D gene unclear. V was cut by 4 bases and J by 3 bases, with 12 bases left in between. The CDR3 has 13 residues. CDR1 and CDR2 (germline): DFQATT, SNEGSKA (reference sequence). CDR3 nucleotide sequence: TGCAGTGCTATCGGAGTCCCACACTATGGCTACACCTTC. Residues: CSAIGVPHYGYTF.

The V and J genes are TRBV6-2 or TRBV6-3 and TRBJ2-5; 9 bases map to TRBD1. J lost 5 bases, V lost 6 bases, and 10 bases had no gene match. Germline V gene lookup returns CDR1 MNHEY and CDR2 SVGEGT. The CDR3 is made up of 15 amino acids. CDR3 sequence: CASRTTGGAWETQYF. CDR3 DNA: TGTGCCAGCAGGACCACAGGGGGCGCTTGGGAGACCCAGTACTTC.

The table lists this clonotype with a count of one. The chain links TRBV5-1 to TRBJ2-2; D is perhaps TRBD1 or TRBD2 (6 bases each). Trimming stripped 4 bases from V and 5 bases from J, with 12 bases between. CDR3 size: 14 residues. Germline CDR1 is SGHRS and CDR2 is YFSETQ. The DNA for the CDR3 is TGCGCCAGCAGCACACAGGGAGGTACCGGGGAGCTGTTTTTT. Translation gives CASSTQGGTGELFF.

This clonotype appeared once. V and J are TRBV19 and TRBJ2-1, with D uncertain. V lost 3 bases to trimming and J lost 9 bases, with 9 bases between them. Germline V gives CDR1 LNHDA, CDR2 SQIVND (reference sequence). The CDR3 runs to 12 residues. DNA of the CDR3: TGTGCCAGTAGTATCTTATCGAGTGAGCAGTTCTTC. Translated: CASSILSSEQFF.

This rearrangement joins TRBV6-1 to TRBJ1-1; TRBD1 might be the D (6 bases). Per the germline V gene, CDR1 is MNHNS and CDR2 is SASEGT. This CDR3 spans 14 amino acids. The ends were cut back, 7 bases at V and 6 bases at J, with 18 bases in the middle. The CDR3 region has the DNA TGTGCCAGCATTCGGAACAGGGTTCTGGCTGAAGCTTTCTTT. Its translation: CASIRNRVLAEAFF.

In its sample, this clonotype was seen a few times. The chain links TRBV6-1 to TRBJ2-7; 10 positions agree with TRBD2. CDR3 length: 15 amino acids. Germline V gene sequence: CDR1 MNHNS, CDR2 SASEGT. V lost 2 bases and J lost 5; bases outside the gene matches: 6. The DNA for the CDR3 is TGTGCCAGCAGTGAATTAGCGGGAGGCCGCAACGAGCAGTACGTC. Its translation is CASSELAGGRNEQYV.

The CDR3 is CASSSTGELQTQYF. CDR3 sequence (DNA): TGTGCCAGCAGTTCTACAGGGGAGTTGCAGACCCAGTACTTC. The rearrangement links TRBV12-3 or TRBV12-4 to TRBJ2-5; 7 nucleotides agree with TRBD1. CDR3 length: 14 residues. V shed 4 bases and J 6 bases; nucleotides not matched to a gene: 8.

The table lists this clonotype with a few counts. The rearrangement joins TRBV7-2 to TRBJ2-1, with D tentatively TRBD1 or TRBD2 (7 bases each). Germline loops: CDR1 SGHTA, CDR2 FQGNSA. Trimming took 2 bases from V and 4 from J, leaving 15 bases between them. The CDR3 totals 16 residues. The CDR3, as DNA: TGTGCCAGCAGCTTAAGGTCAGGGGGGGCTTACAATGAGCAGTTCTTC. Translated: CASSLRSGGAYNEQFF. The entire variable domain, with the rest obtained from reference TRBV7-2 and TRBJ2-1, is as follows: GAGVSQSPSNKVTEKGKDVELRCDPISGHTALYWYRQSLGQGLEFLIYFQGNSAPDKSGLPSDRFSAERTGGSVSTLTIQRTQQEDSAVYLCASSLRSGGAYNEQFFGPGTRLTVL.

The V gene is TRBV27, the J gene TRBJ2-2; TRBD1 agrees at 9 bases. The CDR3 is made up of 16 amino acids. Germline trimming cut 4 bases from V and 8 bases from J; bases unmatched to any gene: 11. Germline assignment: CDR1 MNHEY and CDR2 SMNVEV (reference sequence). The CDR3 DNA reads TGTGCCAGCAGTTGGGACAGGGTCGCTTCGCGAGGGGAGCTGTTTTTT. It encodes CASSWDRVASRGELFF.

Remarks on this clonotype: Germline and junction disagree at one end, which may indicate a read error. This chain connects TRBV29-1 to TRBJ1-5; D is undetermined. The CDR3 sequence is 13 residues long. Germline assignment: CDR1 SQVTM and CDR2 ANQGSEA. CDR3 sequence (DNA): TGCAGCGTTGGGGAAAATAGCAGTCAGCCCCAGCATTTT. It encodes CSVGENSSQPQHF.

The chain carries TRBV6-1 and TRBJ1-2; TRBD1 might be the D (6 bases). The CDR3 sequence is 14 residues long. V lost 3 bases, J lost 6 bases, and 14 bases lay in between. Germline V gives CDR1 MNHNS, CDR2 SASEGT. CDR3 in amino acids: CASSDLEGVDGYTF. For the CDR3, the DNA is TGTGCCAGCAGTGATCTTGAGGGGGTTGATGGCTACACCTTC.